This T cell receptor beta chain was found in a study of post-analysis software for immune sequencing data. General study points: TRBV5-6, TRBV5-1 and TRBV20-1 were among roughly 5 TRBV segments more frequent in patients than controls. Samples from one preparation batch, clustered by F measure, grouped strongly together. Controls had significantly higher normalized Chao1 diversity than multiple sclerosis patients.

Points on this clonotype: Antigen: not known.

The TCR beta cDNA libraries contained unique molecular identifiers. There were roughly 0.95 to 11 million T cells, and roughly 0.5 million cDNA molecules came from them. TCRdb reanalysed the PCR reads using MiXCR and keeps one entry per CDR3 protein. Counted here are hundreds of thousands of distinct CDR3 sequences, over 35% occurring once; the ten biggest clones make up 9% to 14%. This CDR3 is built from 14 residues. V lost 6 bases to trimming and J lost 5 bases; unmatched junction nucleotides: 8. Germline CDR1 MDHEN, CDR2 SYDVKM. The TCR comes from a girl aged 5-17 years with multiple sclerosis. The chain joins TRBV28 to TRBJ1-2, with 8 bases that match TRBD1. Specimen: blood. In nucleotides, the CDR3 is TGTGCCAGCAGCCCGGGACAGGCCGTTTATGGCTACACCTTC. This gives the protein CASSPGQAVYGYTF.